This T cell receptor (beta chain) stems from a study of T cells in Graves' hyperthyroidism and ophthalmopathy. Patients were excluded because of uncontrolled infection, other autoimmune disease, pregnancy or lactation. Clinical symptoms, serum thyroxine, TRAb, thyroid ultrasound and orbital computed tomography informed diagnoses. This CDR3 comprises 15 residues. Trimming removed 4 bases from V and 8 bases from J; junction bases left unmatched: 9. Germline CDR1 KGHDR, CDR2 SFDVKD. Amplified TCR beta CDR3 regions derived from RNA transcripts. HTBI primers were the set used in a first-round RT-PCR of the TCR CDR3. A single record per CDR3 protein comes from TCRdb applying MiXCR to the multiplex PCR reads. In the table there are roughly 550,000 distinct CDR3 sequences, about 16% of which are singletons.

The material sequenced was blood. This sequence was found in a woman aged 25 to 39 with Graves' ophthalmopathy. The chain has TRBV24-1 and TRBJ2-1, with 8 positions matching TRBD2. CDR3 residues: CATSDPVSGGYEQFF. CDR3 nucleotides: TGTGCCACCAGTGACCCCGTAAGCGGGGGCTATGAGCAGTTCTTC.